This record concerns one T cell receptor (beta chain) sequence. The record originates from a study of Ad26.COV2.S vaccination and SARS-CoV-2 variants. Study context: Donor had been placed in the Ad26.COV2.S arm of the COV1001 trial. Ad26.COV2.S given intramuscularly, once or twice 56 days apart.

Data came from immunoSEQ multiplex PCR; TCRdb stores just in-frame clones and leaves some out. The repertoire holds hundreds of thousands of clones, with around 89% as singletons. Trimming left V 5 bases short and J 4 bases short, with 11 bases between. The germline gives CDR1 MNHEY, CDR2 SVGAGI. The CDR3 has 14 amino acids. The treatment is: about 20 received Ad26.COV2.S at low or high dose, single or two shots; about 5 received placebo; per-sample allocation not given. Sampling occurred on day 63 after the first vaccine or placebo injection. This chain connects TRBV6-5 to TRBJ2-2; TRBD1 is a possible D gene (5 bases). The sequence was obtained from a person between 18 and 65 years old who received the Ad26.COV2.S COVID-19 vaccine or a placebo. The material sequenced was peripheral blood, taken in a trial of Ad26.COV2.S vaccine versus placebo. The DNA of the CDR3 is TGTGCCAGCAGTAAAAGGGGATTCACCGGGGAGCTGTTTTTT. Its translation: CASSKRGFTGELFF.